Each of the 18 T cell receptor beta chains below was sequenced from the same sample in a study of metastatic and nonmetastatic thyroid tumors. All patients reached thyroid surgery having received no treatment beforehand. TCRdb re-called the PCR reads via MiXCR. There are 53,000 or so clones in the sample; about 20% occur only once, and 4% to 5% lies in the top ten. Sequencing was performed on blood. All receptors come from a female donor with papillary thyroid cancer or a benign thyroid nodule (not recorded which). Some clones in this sample may be carry-over from other donors' samples.

On this clone itself: At one end the junction does not follow the germline gene, possibly because of a read error. The V and J genes are TRBV12-3 or TRBV12-4 and TRBJ1-2; D perhaps matches TRBD1 (5 bases). The CDR3 is 15 amino acids. The CDR3, as DNA: TGTGCCAGCAGTTTAGGCAGGGCCAGAAATTATGTCTACACCTTC. Translating gives CASSLGRARNYVYTF.

As regards this clone: A read error may account for a junction end that differs from germline. The V and J genes are TRBV11-2 and TRBJ2-7; D is undetermined. CDR1 is SGHAT and CDR2 is FQNNGV in the germline V gene. There are 13 residues in the CDR3. The CDR3 bases are TGTGCCAGCAGCCTGGATTTCCTTTACGAGCAGTGCTTC. It is translated as CASSLDFLYEQCF.

This clone has at least ten counts. This chain connects TRBV5-6 to TRBJ1-1; the match to TRBD1 covers 7 bases. This CDR3 contains 15 residues. The V gene end was trimmed by 0 bases and the J gene end by 6 bases; junction bases not matched to a gene: 8. Germline V gene lookup returns CDR1 SGHDT and CDR2 YYEEEE. In nucleotides, the CDR3 is TGTGCCAGCAGCTTGGAACCACAGGGGAAAGCTGAAGCTTTCTTT. This codes for CASSLEPQGKAEAFF.

This clone was seen repeatedly, ten times or more. The rearrangement joins TRBV29-1 to TRBJ2-4; 13 positions agree with TRBD2. The CDR3 is 15 amino acids. The V and J ends lost 1 base and 8 bases, in that order; junction bases with no gene match: 5. CDR1 and CDR2 (germline): SQVTM, ANQGSEA. The CDR3 region is CSVEGTSGGEDIQYF. In DNA form, the CDR3 reads TGCAGCGTTGAAGGCACTAGCGGGGGGGAGGACATTCAGTACTTC.

A few counts support this clone. It may be a read error: a sequence one base away is much more abundant. Because it lacks the conserved phenylalanine or tryptophan at the end, this CDR3 is likely a read error. The chain joins TRBV3-1 to TRBJ1-2; 7 bases line up with TRBD1. The CDR3 length is 14 residues. CDR1 is LGHDT, CDR2 YNNKEL, per germline (reference sequence). V was pared by 5 bases and J by 8 bases, with 11 bases of the junction left unmatched. The CDR3 sequence: CASSDTGAARGYTC. Here the CDR3 DNA reads TGTGCCAGCAGCGATACAGGGGCCGCTAGGGGCTACACCTGC.

As to this clone: A much larger clone sits a single nucleotide away, making a read error possible. This CDR3 is also generated by other DNA sequences in the sample. This chain links TRBV5-8 with TRBJ2-5; D uncertain. From germline, CDR1 is SGHTS and CDR2 YDEGEE. Trimming took off 0 bases at V and 5 bases at J, with 11 bases between the two ends. The CDR3 is made up of 14 amino acids. The CDR3 loop is CASSLEIGGETQYF. The CDR3 DNA reads as TGTGCCAGCAGCTTGGAGATAGGCGGTGAGACCCAGTACTTC.

The rearrangement links TRBV9 to TRBJ2-5; 7 bases align to TRBD2. V dropped 0 bases and J dropped 4; count of bases not matched to a gene: 9. Germline V gene data show CDR1 as SGDLS and CDR2 as YYNGEE. CDR3 length equals 16 residues. In DNA form, the CDR3 reads TGTGCCAGCAGCGTAGAGTCTCAAGGGACTACAGAGACCCAGTACTTC. Translation gives CASSVESQGTTETQYF.

This clone was detected ten times or more. The chain has TRBV19 and TRBJ2-6; D unclear. V was clipped by 4 bases and J by 0 bases, with 7 bases between them. The CDR3 spans 15 residues. Germline assignment: CDR1 LNHDA and CDR2 SQIVND (reference sequence). The CDR3 DNA reads as TGTGCCAGTAGTACCTTTCGCTCTGGGGCCAACGTCCTGACTTTC. Encoded protein: CASSTFRSGANVLTF.

This clone was picked up many times. This rearrangement joins TRBV7-9 to TRBJ1-4, with TRBD1 as a possible D gene (5 bases). The CDR3 is 13 residues long. Germline assignment: CDR1 SEHNR and CDR2 FQNEAQ (reference sequence). The V and J ends lost 4 bases and 3 bases respectively, with 6 bases between them. This CDR3 is CASSSGANEKLFF. CDR3 in DNA: TGTGCCAGCAGCTCGGGGGCTAATGAAAAACTGTTTTTT.

This clone was detected only once. Since the CDR3 does not end with the conserved phenylalanine or tryptophan, this likely comes from a read error. V is TRBV15 and J is TRBJ2-7; D perhaps matches TRBD1 (6 bases). V lost 5 bases and J lost 3, with 14 bases in between. The germline CDR1 and CDR2 sequences are LNHNV and YYDKDF (reference sequence). The CDR3 runs 14 residues. This CDR3 reads CATSYWTVFYEQYL. CDR3 coding DNA: TGTGCCACCAGCTATTGGACAGTCTTCTACGAGCAGTACTTG.

This clone was counted at least ten times. The gene calls are TRBV5-5 and TRBJ2-2; D unclear. CDR1 is SGHKS, CDR2 YYEKEE, per germline (reference sequence). Trimming took 4 bases from V and 6 from J, leaving 13 bases between them. This CDR3 comprises 14 residues. CDR3 amino acids: CASSPGLGSGELFF. The CDR3 nucleotides read TGTGCCAGCAGCCCCGGGTTGGGTTCCGGGGAGCTGTTTTTT.

The CDR3 DNA is TGCGCCAGCAGCCAGACATTGGTTGGCGAGCAGTACTTC. This encodes CASSQTLVGEQYF. V is TRBV4-1 and J is TRBJ2-7; D is undetermined. V shed 3 bases and J shed 6 bases, with 12 bases lying between them. The CDR3 is made up of 13 amino acids. Germline values: CDR1 MGHRA, CDR2 YSYEKL.

Ten or more counts support this clone. The rearrangement links TRBV11-1 to TRBJ2-5, with 14 nucleotides matching TRBD2. The CDR3 is 16 amino acids. The V gene's germline CDR1 is SGHAT and CDR2 FQDESV (reference sequence). Trimming at V came to 3 bases and at J to 6 bases, leaving 6 bases not matched to a gene. Written as DNA, the CDR3 is TGTGCCAGCAGCTTCGGGACTAGCGGGAGTACAAAGACCCAGTACTTC. Protein: CASSFGTSGSTKTQYF.

CDR3 in amino acids: CASSHVGKEGSYEQYF. The CDR3 nucleotides are TGCGCCAGCAGCCACGTAGGGAAAGAGGGCTCCTACGAGCAGTACTTC. The chain recombines TRBV4-1 with TRBJ2-7, with D possibly TRBD2 on 5 matching bases. Trimming took 3 bases from V and 0 from J, leaving 15 bases between them. The CDR3 extends over 16 amino acids. Germline CDR1 reads MGHRA; CDR2 reads YSYEKL.

This clone was recorded a few times. Mismatch with germline at one junction end may stem from a read error. This chain links TRBV12-3 or TRBV12-4 with TRBJ2-7; the match to TRBD1 covers 7 bases. The CDR3 length is 16 residues. CDR3 sequence reads: CASSFTGTASSDEQYF. In DNA form, the CDR3 reads TGTGCCAGCAGTTTCACCGGGACAGCTAGCTCCGACGAGCAGTACTTC.

This clone was picked up many times. This chain joins TRBV9 and TRBJ1-6, with a weak D call TRBD1 (6 bases). The CDR3 is 15 amino acids. Trimming shortened V by 4 bases and J by 10 bases, and 18 bases separated the two germline ends. CDR1 and CDR2 from the germline V gene are SGDLS and YYNGEE. The CDR3 region is CASSLETGKSSPLHF. DNA of the CDR3: TGTGCCAGCAGCCTAGAAACAGGGAAGTCATCACCCCTCCACTTT.

This clone has a count of ten or more. This sequence joins TRBV5-1 and TRBJ2-1, with D hard to call. The germline V gene has CDR1 SGHRS and CDR2 YFSETQ. The V end lost 0 bases, the J end lost 0 bases, and 4 bases lay between the germline ends. This CDR3 spans 14 amino acids. The CDR3 bases are TGCGCCAGCAGCTTGGGCGACTCCTACAATGAGCAGTTCTTC. Its translation: CASSLGDSYNEQFF. The entire variable domain, with the rest obtained from reference TRBV5-1 and TRBJ2-1, is as follows: KAGVTQTPRYLIKTRGQQVTLSCSPISGHRSVSWYQQTPGQGLQFLFEYFSETQRNKGNFPGRFSGRQFSNSRSEMNVSTLELGDSALYLCASSLGDSYNEQFFGPGTRLTVL.

In its sample, this clone was seen many times. The chain is built from TRBV9 and TRBJ1-2, with 7 bases aligning to TRBD1. Germline V CDR1 and CDR2: SGDLS, YYNGEE. The V gene end was trimmed by 4 bases and the J gene end by 7 bases; junction bases not matched to a gene: 10. This CDR3 has 14 amino acids. The CDR3 here is CASSPSLGGSGYTF. DNA of the CDR3: TGTGCCAGCAGCCCCTCCTTAGGGGGCTCTGGCTACACCTTC.